Presented here are 21 T cell receptor beta chains from one specimen sequenced in a study of blood T cell repertoires in COVID-19. Sequenced by immunoSEQ multiplex PCR; TCRdb stores in-frame clones only, minus some. The sample holds about 290,000 clones; 80% to 90% are singletons and the top ten take about 3%. Sequencing was carried out using peripheral blood. The receptors derive from a woman in her 30s with active or convalescent COVID-19.

DNA for the CDR3: TGTGCCAGCAGTTTTAGGGGGACCACTGAAGCTTTCTTT. Residues: CASSFRGTTEAFF. This chain joins TRBV12-3 or TRBV12-4 and TRBJ1-1; D might be TRBD1 (6 bases). Deletions cut 3 bases from V and 4 bases from J, with 9 bases between. The CDR3 loop spans 13 amino acids.

The chain uses TRBV9 and TRBJ1-4; TRBD1 is a possible D gene (6 bases). The CDR3 covers 15 residues. Per germline, CDR1 SGDLS and CDR2 YYNGEE. V was clipped by 2 bases and J by 4 bases, with 12 bases between them. This chain's CDR3 is CASSVGAALNEKLFF. The DNA for the CDR3 is TGTGCCAGCAGCGTGGGGGCAGCCCTTAATGAAAAACTGTTTTTT. The variable domain in full, completed from reference TRBV9 and TRBJ1-4, reads DSGVTQTPKHLITATGQRVTLRCSPRSGDLSVYWYQQSLDQGLQFLIQYYNGEERAKGNILERFSAQQFPDLHSELNLSSLELGDSALYFCASSVGAALNEKLFFGSGTQLSVL.

This clone occurred once. The chain has TRBV7-2 and TRBJ2-5; weak D call: TRBD1 (6 bases). The CDR3 loop spans 14 amino acids. Trimming left V 1 base short and J 5 bases short, with 11 bases between. Germline CDR1 reads SGHTA; CDR2 reads FQGNSA. The DNA of the CDR3 is TGTGCCAGCAGCTTAGGGCGCCAGGGGGAGACCCAGTACTTC. Translating gives CASSLGRQGETQYF. The variable domain in full, with the rest retrieved from reference TRBV7-2 and TRBJ2-5, is GAGVSQSPSNKVTEKGKDVELRCDPISGHTALYWYRQSLGQGLEFLIYFQGNSAPDKSGLPSDRFSAERTGGSVSTLTIQRTQQEDSAVYLCASSLGRQGETQYFGPGTRLLVL.

This sequence joins TRBV5-1 and TRBJ2-3, with D unclear. Deletions cut 0 bases from V and 5 bases from J, with 13 bases between. This CDR3 has 15 amino acids. Germline V CDR1 and CDR2: SGHRS, YFSETQ. CDR3 coding DNA: TGCGCCAGCAGCTTGGAAATCCATCGAGGAGATACGCAGTATTTT. Encoded protein: CASSLEIHRGDTQYF.

This clone was found once. The V and J genes are TRBV7-9 and TRBJ1-2; 10 bases map to TRBD1. J gave up 0 bases and V 5 bases, and 9 bases lay outside the gene matches. In germline, CDR1 is SEHNR, CDR2 FQNEAQ (reference sequence). This CDR3 spans 17 amino acids. The DNA of the CDR3 is TGTGCCAGCAGCCCCCGGGACAGGGGTCCGGCTAACTATGGCTACACCTTC. It specifies CASSPRDRGPANYGYTF.

This chain joins TRBV28 and TRBJ1-2; tentatively, D is TRBD1 (5 bases). Germline loops: CDR1 MDHEN, CDR2 SYDVKM. V gave up 4 bases and J gave up 11 bases, with 11 bases separating them. The CDR3 extends over 11 amino acids. The CDR3 DNA reads TGTGCCAGCAGTTCAGGGTACGGGTACACCTTC. This codes for CASSSGYGYTF.

The V and J genes are TRBV5-4 and TRBJ1-2; TRBD1 aligns across 8 bases. Trimming took 4 bases from V and 5 from J; bases not matched to a gene: 7. The germline V gene encodes CDR1 SGHNT and CDR2 YYREEE (reference sequence). CDR3 length equals 14 residues. The CDR3 sequence: CASSARTGLYGYTF. The CDR3 DNA sequence: TGTGCCAGCAGCGCCCGGACAGGGTTATATGGCTACACCTTC.

The chain employs TRBV28 and TRBJ1-5; 7 bases line up with TRBD1. The trim removed 5 bases at V and 2 bases at J, leaving 9 bases unmatched. The CDR3 is 16 amino acids. The germline gives CDR1 MDHEN, CDR2 SYDVKM. CDR3 bases: TGTGCCAGCAGTACCCCAGGGGGATCTGGCAATCAGCCCCAGCATTTT. Protein: CASSTPGGSGNQPQHF.

The count of this clone is one. The genes are TRBV29-1 and TRBJ2-3, with a possible D match to TRBD1 (5 bases). The CDR3 sequence is 18 residues long. The V gene's germline CDR1 is SQVTM and CDR2 ANQGSEA. Trimming took 4 bases from V and 3 from J, leaving 26 bases between them. The CDR3 spells CSVVGIGRGIGSTDTQYF. CDR3 bases: TGCAGCGTTGTGGGAATCGGTAGGGGAATCGGCTCAACAGATACGCAGTATTTT.

This chain joins TRBV6-1 and TRBJ1-2, with D possibly being TRBD1 (6 bases). Germline V gives CDR1 MNHNS, CDR2 SASEGT. CDR3 size: 14 residues. V was shortened by 1 base and J by 4 bases, with 10 bases between the two germline ends. CDR3 amino acids: CASSEGTVSYGYTF. The CDR3 nucleotides read TGTGCCAGCAGTGAAGGGACAGTCTCCTATGGCTACACCTTC.

The DNA of the CDR3 is TGTGCCAGTAGCTTACTAAGCAGAAATTCGCAGTATTTT. It codes for CASSLLSRNSQYF. The chain carries TRBV19 and TRBJ2-3; D gene unclear. V lost 6 bases, J lost 10 bases, and 17 bases lay in between. This CDR3 spans 13 amino acids. Germline lookup yields CDR1 LNHDA and CDR2 SQIVND (reference sequence). Together with reference TRBV19 and TRBJ2-3, the CDR3 gives the full variable domain: DGGITQSPKYLFRKEGQNVTLSCEQNLNHDAMYWYRQDPGQGLRLIYYSQIVNDFQKGDIAEGYSVSREKKESFPLTVTSAQKNPTAFYLCASSLLSRNSQYFGPGTRLTVL.

This chain joins TRBV28 and TRBJ1-5, with D possibly matching TRBD1 (5 bases). V was shortened by 6 bases and J by 6 bases, with 9 bases between the two germline ends. CDR1 is MDHEN, CDR2 SYDVKM, per germline. The CDR3 has 12 amino acids. CDR3 residues: CASRSGSQPQHF. For the CDR3, the DNA is TGTGCCAGCAGATCAGGGTCTCAGCCCCAGCATTTT. The complete variable domain, with remaining parts taken from reference TRBV28 and TRBJ1-5, reads DVKVTQSSRYLVKRTGEKVFLECVQDMDHENMFWYRQDPGLGLRLIYFSYDVKMKEKGDIPEGYSVSREKKERFSLILESASTNQTSMYLCASRSGSQPQHFGDGTRLSIL.

Concerning this clone itself: The same CDR3 also results from other DNA sequences found in this sample. CDR3 amino acids: CASGTGTYEQYF. For the CDR3, the DNA is TGTGCCAGCGGGACAGGCACCTACGAGCAGTACTTC. The chain carries TRBV28 and TRBJ2-7; 8 nucleotides align to TRBD1. The CDR3 spans 12 residues. The V gene end was trimmed by 8 bases and the J gene end by 2 bases; junction bases not matched to a gene: 2. CDR1 is MDHEN, CDR2 SYDVKM, per germline.

The chain employs TRBV4-1 and TRBJ2-7, with TRBD2 matching over 16 bases. The CDR3 is made up of 15 amino acids. V was pared by 6 bases and J by 10 bases, with 9 bases of the junction left unmatched. Germline CDR1 reads MGHRA; CDR2 reads YSYEKL. The CDR3 loop reads CASRPSGTSGGAQYF. CDR3 DNA: TGCGCCAGCAGACCCTCCGGGACTAGCGGGGGGGCTCAGTACTTC.

The chain carries TRBV5-1 and TRBJ2-5; the match to TRBD2 covers 7 bases. V was clipped by 4 bases and J by 5 bases; unmatched bases: 8. CDR1 is SGHRS, CDR2 YFSETQ, per germline. The CDR3 extends over 14 amino acids. CDR3 DNA: TGCGCCAGCAGCGCCAGCGGGGATCGGGAGACCCAGTACTTC. Its protein product is CASSASGDRETQYF.

The gene calls are TRBV11-3 and TRBJ1-1; D is unclear. The ends were cut back, 0 bases at V and 6 bases at J, with 23 bases in the middle. Per germline, CDR1 SGHNT and CDR2 YENEEA. The CDR3 contains 18 residues. CDR3 bases: TGTGCCAGCAGCTTAGATTGGTCAGGCGTGGAGGTTATCGCTGAAGCTTTCTTT. Translated, it gives CASSLDWSGVEVIAEAFF.

This chain links TRBV6-4 with TRBJ2-3; TRBD2 agrees at 7 bases. V trimming: 3 bases; J trimming: 2 bases; junction bases outside the gene matches: 5. This CDR3 spans 15 amino acids. CDR1 is MRHNA and CDR2 is SNTAGT in the germline V gene. The CDR3 nucleotides read TGTGCCAGCAGTGAGCGACTAGCCAACACAGATACGCAGTATTTT. It translates to CASSERLANTDTQYF.

This clone was seen just once. The rearrangement joins TRBV12-3 or TRBV12-4 to TRBJ2-2; D not certain. This CDR3 is 13 amino acids long. V was cut by 7 bases and J by 3 bases, with 9 bases left in between. The CDR3 protein is CASTPADTGELFF. The DNA of the CDR3 is TGTGCCAGCACTCCCGCGGACACCGGGGAGCTGTTTTTT.

V is TRBV19 and J is TRBJ1-2; TRBD1 aligns across 9 bases. Trimming took 7 bases from V and 4 from J; bases not matched to a gene: 13. Germline V gene data show CDR1 as LNHDA and CDR2 as SQIVND (reference sequence). This CDR3 has 16 residues. The CDR3 spells CASTFLPGQGLYGYTF. In nucleotides, the CDR3 is TGTGCCAGTACCTTCCTACCGGGACAGGGACTCTATGGCTACACCTTC.

This clone was seen once. The gene calls are TRBV6-5 and TRBJ2-7, with 11 bases aligning to TRBD2. This CDR3 has 15 residues. The V gene's germline CDR1 is MNHEY and CDR2 SVGAGI. Losses at the gene ends were 7 bases for V and 2 bases for J; bases not matched to a gene: 7. Here the CDR3 reads CASKVSGGAPYEQYF. As DNA, the CDR3 is TGTGCCAGCAAAGTTAGCGGGGGGGCCCCCTACGAGCAGTACTTC.

In nucleotides, the CDR3 is TGTGCCAGCAGCTTGTCCCTAATAGATACGCAGTATTTT. Its translation is CASSLSLIDTQYF. This chain uses TRBV5-4 with TRBJ2-3, with no clear D. CDR3 length: 13 residues. Germline V gives CDR1 SGHNT, CDR2 YYREEE (reference sequence). V lost 1 base, J lost 5 bases, and 8 bases lay in between.